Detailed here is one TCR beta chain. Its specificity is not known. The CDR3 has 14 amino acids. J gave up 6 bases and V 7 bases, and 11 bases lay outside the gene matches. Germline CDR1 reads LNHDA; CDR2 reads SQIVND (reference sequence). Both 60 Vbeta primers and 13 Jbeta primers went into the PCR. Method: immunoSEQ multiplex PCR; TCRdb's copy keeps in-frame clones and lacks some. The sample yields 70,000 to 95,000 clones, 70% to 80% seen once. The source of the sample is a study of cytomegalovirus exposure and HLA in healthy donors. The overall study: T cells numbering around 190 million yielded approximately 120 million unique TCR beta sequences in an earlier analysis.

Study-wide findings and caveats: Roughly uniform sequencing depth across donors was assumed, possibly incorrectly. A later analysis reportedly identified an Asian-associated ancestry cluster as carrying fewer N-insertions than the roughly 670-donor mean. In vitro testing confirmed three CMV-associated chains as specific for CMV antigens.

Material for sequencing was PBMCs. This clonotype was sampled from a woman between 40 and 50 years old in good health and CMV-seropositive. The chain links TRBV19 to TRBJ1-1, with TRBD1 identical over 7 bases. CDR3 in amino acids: CASKTQGVRAEAFF. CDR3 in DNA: TGTGCCAGTAAAACCCAGGGGGTTAGGGCTGAAGCTTTCTTT.